This is a list of T cell receptor beta chains from one sample in a study of neurological immune-mediated disorders. TCRdb ran MiXCR on the 5' RACE reads and lists one entry per CDR3 protein. The sample lists 30,000 to 45,000 distinct CDR3 sequences, under 13% occurring once. The sequenced material came from PBMCs. The receptors stem from a woman in her 30s with HTLV-1-associated myelopathy (HAM/TSP). Both conserved end residues are part of each CDR3. A D gene is named only where the DNA matches it firmly. Some rows mark clone size as missing; the rest say once, few, many or name a class of expanded clone.

J gene,V gene,D gene,clone size,CDR3 length,CDR3 protein,CDR3 DNA
TRBJ2-2,TRBV3-1,TRBD2,many,17,CASSQRMGSRGTGELFF,TGTGCCAGCAGCCAACGCATGGGTTCGCGGGGGACCGGGGAGCTGTTTTTT
TRBJ2-1,TRBV30,NA,many,18,CAWSVSWGGANSYNEQFF,TGTGCCTGGAGTGTATCTTGGGGGGGGGCAAACTCCTACAATGAGCAGTTCTTC
TRBJ2-2,TRBV20-1,NA,NA,14,CSARGSGPFGELFF,TGCAGTGCTAGAGGTTCCGGACCCTTCGGGGAGCTGTTTTTT
TRBJ2-7,TRBV12-5,TRBD1,many,15,CASGGGQAILYEQYF,TGTGCTAGTGGTGGTGGACAGGCCATTTTATACGAGCAGTACTTC
TRBJ2-1,TRBV20-1,TRBD2,many,18,CSASPASGGRSSYNEQFF,TGCAGTGCTAGTCCGGCTAGCGGGGGGCGAAGCTCCTACAATGAGCAGTTCTTC
TRBJ2-7,TRBV5-1,NA,many,13,CASTRTPGYEQYF,TGCGCCAGCACACGGACTCCAGGCTACGAGCAGTACTTC
TRBJ2-2,TRBV5-1,NA,many,14,CASSPSGGAGELFF,TGCGCCAGCAGCCCCAGCGGTGGTGCCGGGGAGCTGTTTTTT
TRBJ1-3,TRBV6-5,TRBD1,many,15,CASSAPGQGRNTIYF,TGTGCCAGCAGCGCACCGGGACAGGGAAGAAACACCATATATTTT
TRBJ2-7,TRBV20-1,NA,many,15,CSARELRAGTYEQYF,TGCAGTGCTAGAGAGTTGAGGGCAGGGACCTACGAGCAGTACTTC
TRBJ1-1,TRBV20-1,NA,many,16,CSAPQARGSFFDEAFF,TGCAGTGCCCCTCAAGCCAGGGGCTCATTTTTCGATGAAGCTTTCTTT
TRBJ2-3,TRBV20-1,TRBD1,many,14,CSARQQGDTDTQYF,TGCAGTGCTAGACAGCAGGGGGACACAGATACGCAGTATTTT
TRBJ2-7,TRBV10-3,NA,many,14,CAISDFLRTYEQYF,TGTGCCATCAGTGATTTTCTCAGAACCTACGAGCAGTACTTC
TRBJ2-7,TRBV7-9,TRBD1,many,16,CASSSDRVYRLGEQYF,TGTGCCAGCAGCAGCGACAGGGTCTATAGACTCGGGGAGCAGTACTTC
TRBJ2-3,TRBV5-5,TRBD2,many,16,CASSGGLAGGTDTQYF,TGTGCCAGCAGCGGGGGACTAGCGGGGGGCACAGATACGCAGTATTTT
TRBJ2-7,TRBV5-1,NA,NA,21,CASSFYICSARGFAGGGEQYF,NA
TRBJ2-2,TRBV4-2,TRBD2,many,16,CASSQRSGEYTGELFF,TGTGCCAGCAGCCAAAGGAGCGGGGAGTACACCGGGGAGCTGTTTTTT
TRBJ1-2,TRBV5-4,NA,many,14,CASSRGGAEIRYTF,TGTGCCAGCAGCAGGGGAGGCGCCGAGATCCGCTACACCTTC
TRBJ1-1,TRBV5-1,NA,many,13,CASSLGMNTEAFF,TGCGCCAGCAGCTTGGGGATGAACACTGAAGCTTTCTTT
TRBJ2-3,TRBV27,TRBD2,many,17,CASSPRGLAGVGDTQYF,TGTGCCAGCAGTCCACGGGGACTAGCGGGGGTGGGCGATACGCAGTATTTT
TRBJ1-1,TRBV7-2,NA,many,14,CASSPSDKRTEAFF,TGTGCCAGCAGCCCGTCGGACAAAAGGACTGAAGCTTTCTTT
TRBJ1-6,TRBV19,TRBD1,many,14,CASSVGQYNSPLHF,TGTGCCAGTAGTGTGGGACAGTATAATTCACCCCTCCACTTT
TRBJ2-2,TRBV24-1,NA,many,17,CATSDSTPRGTVGELFF,TGTGCCACCAGTGACTCTACCCCCCGGGGAACGGTCGGGGAGCTGTTTTTT
TRBJ2-3,TRBV6-1,TRBD2,many,13,CATLRGTGDTQYF,TGTGCCACCCTGCGGGGGACCGGAGATACGCAGTATTTT
TRBJ2-2,TRBV20-1,TRBD2,many,15,CSARLGGGNTGELFF,TGCAGTGCTAGACTCGGGGGGGGAAACACCGGGGAGCTGTTTTTT
TRBJ1-1,TRBV6-5,TRBD1,many,14,CASIDRVVNTVAFF,TGTGCCAGCATTGACAGGGTCGTGAACACTGTAGCTTTCTTT
TRBJ1-1,TRBV6-6,NA,many,14,CASSYGHPNTEAFF,TGTGCCAGCAGTTATGGCCACCCGAACACTGAAGCTTTCTTT